These T cell receptor beta chains were read from a single sample in a study of T cell repertoires in cytomegalovirus infection. Each CDR3 protein is one row after TCRdb ran MiXCR on the reads. The table has roughly 300,000 distinct CDR3 sequences, 8% to 10% seen once. Sequencing was performed on PBMCs. Every receptor here comes from a human donor in good health (CMV status not recorded). Some clones in this sample may be carry-over from other donors' samples. The conserved cysteine and the conserved F or W are not part of the CDR3 here. The order of the fields is V gene, clone size, J gene, CDR3 length, CDR3 protein. Clone size appears in some rows only: once, few, many, or a class for an expanded clone.

TRBV30	few	TRBJ1-5	11	AWSVSGNQPQH
TRBV20-1	few	TRBJ2-6	13	SARDRNSGANVLT
TRBV27	many	TRBJ1-2	10	ASSDGIYGYT
TRBV19	.	TRBJ2-1	14	ASSAGLAVTYNEQF
TRBV28	many	TRBJ2-1	12	ASRAGGPGNEQF
TRBV7-3	.	TRBJ2-2	12	ASSPTASNGELF
TRBV28	.	TRBJ1-2	14	ASSLADGRANYGYT
TRBV27	.	TRBJ2-1	16	ASSFGLAGGRSGDEQF
TRBV27	few	TRBJ2-7	11	ASSLRPYYEQY
TRBV28	many	TRBJ1-5	12	ASTPPGVPQPQH
TRBV28	.	TRBJ2-7	13	ASSLISGASYEQY
TRBV7-8	.	TRBJ1-2	14	ASSSSSWGGGNGYT
TRBV7-2	many	TRBJ2-7	13	ASSPGTETFYEQY
TRBV28	few	TRBJ1-3	12	ASLTGASGNTIY
TRBV7-8	many	TRBJ2-3	13	ASSLQQTSRGAQY
TRBV2	few	TRBJ2-7	13	ASRVQGANSYEQY
TRBV7-6	.	TRBJ1-2	11	ASSLTPEPRYT
TRBV7-2	many	TRBJ2-3	15	ASSSPSGKWGTDTQY
TRBV27	many	TRBJ1-2	13	ASSSSAGGYGGYT
TRBV7-2	many	TRBJ2-7	14	ASSLALGQGTYEQY
TRBV12-3/TRBV12-4	many	TRBJ1-6	12	ASSLEGAVSPLH
TRBV7-2	few	TRBJ2-5	12	ASSLQLPDLGQY
TRBV6-5	few	TRBJ1-2	15	ASSLDGSALTNYGYT
TRBV27	.	TRBJ2-5	13	ASSRGRGGEKAQY
TRBV6-2/TRBV6-3	few	TRBJ2-7	13	ASSYGLAGPDEQY
TRBV10-3	many	TRBJ1-1	12	AISEQGRNTEAF
TRBV7-8	many	TRBJ2-2	16	ASSHRWGTPSGTGELF
TRBV7-2	many	TRBJ2-1	13	ASSGLAGRYNEQF
TRBV7-9	many	TRBJ1-4	10	ASSLNFEKLF
TRBV2	.	TRBJ1-1	13	ASSDPTAIGTEAF
TRBV20-1	few	TRBJ2-7	12	SAREERGRYEQY
TRBV7-2	many	TRBJ2-1	15	ASSLIRGLGSYNEQF
TRBV12-3/TRBV12-4	.	TRBJ2-2	13	ASSLGGTSSGELF
TRBV12-3/TRBV12-4	many	TRBJ1-1	9	ASSRAAEAF
TRBV19	many	TRBJ2-6	15	ASRLSFGGSGANVLT
TRBV20-1	few	TRBJ2-7	10	SAIQGQNEQY
TRBV20-1	few	TRBJ1-1	11	SARDIFNTEAF
TRBV20-1	many	TRBJ1-1	12	SASPDRGATEAF
TRBV7-6	many	TRBJ2-3	11	ASSNSVTDTQY
TRBV3-1	.	TRBJ1-2	13	ASSQMRQGYYGYT